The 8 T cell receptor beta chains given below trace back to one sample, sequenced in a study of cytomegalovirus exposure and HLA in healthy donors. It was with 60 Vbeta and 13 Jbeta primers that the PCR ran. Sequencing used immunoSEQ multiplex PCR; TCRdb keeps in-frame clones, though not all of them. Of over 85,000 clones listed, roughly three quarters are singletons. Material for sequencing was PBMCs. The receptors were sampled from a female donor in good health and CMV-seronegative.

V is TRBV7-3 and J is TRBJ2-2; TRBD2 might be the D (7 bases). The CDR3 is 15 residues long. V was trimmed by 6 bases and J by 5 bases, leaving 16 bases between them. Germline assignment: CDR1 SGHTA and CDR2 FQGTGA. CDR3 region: CASRVGGPDTGELFF. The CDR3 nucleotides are TGTGCCAGCAGGGTCGGGGGGCCTGATACCGGGGAGCTGTTTTTT.

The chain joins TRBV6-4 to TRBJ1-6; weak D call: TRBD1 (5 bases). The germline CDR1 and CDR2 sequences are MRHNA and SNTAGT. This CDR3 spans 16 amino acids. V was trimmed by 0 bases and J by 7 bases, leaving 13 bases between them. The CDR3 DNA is TGTGCCAGCAGTGACTCGACGGGGGGGTCGAATTCACCCCTCCACTTT. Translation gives CASSDSTGGSNSPLHF.

The CDR3: CASSFTGGNTEAFF. The CDR3 bases are TGTGCCAGCAGTTTCACAGGGGGGAACACTGAAGCTTTCTTT. This rearrangement joins TRBV7-3 to TRBJ1-1; 8 bases agree with TRBD1. V shed 6 bases, J shed 1 base, and the junction held 4 bases outside the gene matches. There are 14 residues in the CDR3. Germline V gives CDR1 SGHTA, CDR2 FQGTGA.

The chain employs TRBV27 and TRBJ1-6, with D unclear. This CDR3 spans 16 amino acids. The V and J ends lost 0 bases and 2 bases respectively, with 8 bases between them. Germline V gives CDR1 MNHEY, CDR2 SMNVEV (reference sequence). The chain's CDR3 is CASSLSGRTYNSPLHF. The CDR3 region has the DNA TGTGCCAGCAGTTTATCGGGCAGGACCTATAATTCACCCCTCCACTTT.

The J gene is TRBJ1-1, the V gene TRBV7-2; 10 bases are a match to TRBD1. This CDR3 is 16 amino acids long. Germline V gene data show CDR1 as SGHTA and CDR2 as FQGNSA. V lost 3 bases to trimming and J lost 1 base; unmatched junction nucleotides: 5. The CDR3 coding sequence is TGTGCCAGCAGCTTCGGACAGGGGGGTCGGAACACTGAAGCTTTCTTT. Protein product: CASSFGQGGRNTEAFF.

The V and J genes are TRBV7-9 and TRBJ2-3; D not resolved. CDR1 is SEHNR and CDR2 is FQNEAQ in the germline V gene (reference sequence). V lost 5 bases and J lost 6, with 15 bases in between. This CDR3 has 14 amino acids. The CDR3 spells CASSLEEDFDTQYF. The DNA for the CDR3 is TGTGCCAGCAGCCTCGAAGAGGATTTCGATACGCAGTATTTT.

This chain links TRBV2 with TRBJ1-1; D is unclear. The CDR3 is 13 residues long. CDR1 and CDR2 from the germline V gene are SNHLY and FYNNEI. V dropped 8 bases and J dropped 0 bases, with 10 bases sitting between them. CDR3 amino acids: CASHTDMNTEAFF. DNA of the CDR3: TGTGCCAGCCACACCGATATGAACACTGAAGCTTTCTTT.

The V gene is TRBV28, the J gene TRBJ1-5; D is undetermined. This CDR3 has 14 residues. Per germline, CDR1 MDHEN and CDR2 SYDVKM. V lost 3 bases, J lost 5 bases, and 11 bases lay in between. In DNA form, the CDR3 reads TGTGCCAGCAGTTTTATAGTTGGAGATCAGCCCCAGCATTTT. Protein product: CASSFIVGDQPQHF.